This note documents a single TCR beta chain sequence. Original analysis: Using reference gene primer amplification, nucleated cell counts were estimated. TCRdb's table, derived via immunoSEQ multiplex PCR, lists solely in-frame clones and lacks some. Clone size and V and J calls were adopted from that table, with D and trimming inferred from the DNA. The table lists 130,000 to 150,000 clones, 75% to 85% of them singletons. The data belong to a study of blood T cell repertoires in COVID-19. Overall study context: The United States, Italy and Spain were the sources of the acute and convalescent COVID-19 samples. Nucleic acid was either cDNA or gDNA, and it came from T cells, B-cell-depleted T cells, or PBMCs.

This receptor was taken from a human donor with acute or convalescent COVID-19. The donor label of this sample is uncertain. The sequenced sample consisted of peripheral blood.

CDR3 DNA sequence: TGTGCCAGCAGGAGGGACAGGGGGCATGAAAAACTGTTTTTT. Its protein is CASRRDRGHEKLFF. The V and J genes are TRBV7-2 and TRBJ1-4; 12 bases are a match to TRBD1. The CDR3 contains 14 residues. The trim removed 6 bases at V and 6 bases at J, leaving 2 bases unmatched. Germline CDR1 SGHTA, CDR2 FQGNSA. Filled out from reference TRBV7-2 and TRBJ1-4, the complete variable domain reads GAGVSQSPSNKVTEKGKDVELRCDPISGHTALYWYRQSLGQGLEFLIYFQGNSAPDKSGLPSDRFSAERTGGSVSTLTIQRTQQEDSAVYLCASRRDRGHEKLFFGSGTQLSVL.